The 19 T cell receptor beta chains below were found in one sample sequenced in a study of blood T cells in healthy people across ages. Using a J-beta primer mix together with a sample-barcoded 5' primer, a second PCR was run for about 7 to 12 cycles. TCRdb re-derived calls from the 5' RACE reads in MiXCR, one entry per CDR3 protein. Of more than 550,000 distinct CDR3 sequences listed, about a fifth are singletons. What was sequenced was blood. The receptors come from a man aged 65-85 years in good health.

The V call is TRBV11-3, the J call TRBJ2-7, with 10 bases fitting TRBD1. Trimming took 5 bases from V and 5 from J; bases not matched to a gene: 6. CDR1 and CDR2 from the germline V gene are SGHNT and YENEEA. The CDR3 is made up of 14 amino acids. The CDR3 sequence is CASSRGQGPHEQYF. The CDR3 DNA reads TGTGCCAGCAGCAGGGGACAGGGGCCCCACGAGCAGTACTTC.

For this clonotype: An end of the junction does not agree with germline; a read error may underlie this. The chain has TRBV12-3 or TRBV12-4 and TRBJ1-4, with D perhaps matching TRBD1 (6 bases). This CDR3 spans 16 amino acids. In DNA form, the CDR3 reads TGTGCCAGCAGTACCTCGGCCAGGGGTCCTAATGAAAAACTGTCTTTT. Translating gives CASSTSARGPNEKLSF.

The table lists this clonotype with a few counts. The chain combines TRBV20-1 with TRBJ1-2, with D tentatively TRBD1 (5 bases). V was pared by 5 bases and J by 4 bases, with 14 bases between. The CDR3 covers 13 residues. CDR1 DFQATT and CDR2 SNEGSKA come from the germline V gene (reference sequence). For the CDR3, the DNA is TGCAGTGCTCAAACCCAGGGCGCCTATGGCTACACCTTC. Its protein is CSAQTQGAYGYTF.

This clonotype turned up a few times. The chain employs TRBV20-1 and TRBJ1-2; D possibly corresponds to TRBD1 (5 bases). V lost 7 bases, J lost 7 bases, and 19 bases lay in between. The CDR3 consists of 13 residues. Germline values: CDR1 DFQATT, CDR2 SNEGSKA (reference sequence). In DNA form, the CDR3 reads TGCAGTGTCCCCCCGGAGGGGTGGGGTGGCTACACCTTC. Protein product: CSVPPEGWGGYTF.

This clonotype was picked up many times. V usage is TRBV5-1 and J usage is TRBJ2-5, with 10 bases that match TRBD2. The CDR3 consists of 16 residues. Trimming cost V 0 bases and J 1 base; bases outside gene matches: 3. Germline V CDR1 and CDR2: SGHRS, YFSETQ. The DNA for the CDR3 is TGCGCCAGCAGCTTGGGGTTAGCGGGGGGCCAAGAGACCCAGTACTTC. Its translation: CASSLGLAGGQETQYF. The variable domain in full, with the rest retrieved from reference TRBV5-1 and TRBJ2-5, is KAGVTQTPRYLIKTRGQQVTLSCSPISGHRSVSWYQQTPGQGLQFLFEYFSETQRNKGNFPGRFSGRQFSNSRSEMNVSTLELGDSALYLCASSLGLAGGQETQYFGPGTRLLVL.

Only a few counts were recorded for this clonotype. The chain has TRBV7-9 and TRBJ2-1, with 8 bases matching TRBD2. J was trimmed by 1 base and V by 5 bases; bases with no gene match: 7. This CDR3 contains 16 residues. Germline assignment: CDR1 SEHNR and CDR2 FQNEAQ (reference sequence). CDR3 amino acids: CASSVSGTRSYNEQFF. The CDR3 region has the DNA TGTGCCAGCAGCGTTTCCGGGACTAGATCCTACAATGAGCAGTTCTTC.

The chain joins TRBV11-2 to TRBJ1-4; no clear D gene. Germline V lookup: CDR1 SGHAT, CDR2 FQNNGV. V lost 2 bases, J lost 0 bases, and 4 bases lay in between. CDR3 length equals 14 residues. CDR3 sequence reads: CASSLHPTNEKLFF. The CDR3 DNA is TGTGCCAGCAGCTTACACCCAACTAATGAAAAACTGTTTTTT.

This clonotype was recorded a few times. The CDR3 region has the DNA TGCGCCAGCAGCCCGGCCGGGACAAGGTATGGCTACACCTTC. Translating gives CASSPAGTRYGYTF. The rearrangement joins TRBV5-1 to TRBJ1-2; maybe TRBD1 (6 bases). Germline assignment: CDR1 SGHRS and CDR2 YFSETQ. Trimming left V 4 bases short and J 5 bases short, with 15 bases between. This CDR3 has 14 amino acids.

This clonotype was found many times. The chain joins TRBV10-3 to TRBJ1-2, with D tentatively TRBD1 (5 bases). This CDR3 has 12 residues. Trimming stripped 8 bases from V and 6 bases from J, with 13 bases between. Germline CDR1 reads ENHRY; CDR2 reads SYGVKD. The CDR3 sequence is CAISFQGDGYTF. Written as DNA, the CDR3 is TGTGCCATCTCTTTCCAGGGAGATGGCTACACCTTC.

This clonotype has just a few counts. The junction does not match germline at one end; this may be a read error. V and J are TRBV12-3 or TRBV12-4 and TRBJ1-3; D call uncertain. This CDR3 is 18 amino acids long. The CDR3 region has the DNA TGTGCCAGCAGCTTAGGAACCACTGGACCCTGGACTGGGAACACCATATATTTT. Its translation is CASSLGTTGPWTGNTIYF.

Regarding this clonotype: This likely comes from a read error, as the CDR3 has no conserved phenylalanine or tryptophan at its end. The gene calls are TRBV20-1 and TRBJ1-4; unclear D gene. V lost 0 bases, J lost 8 bases, and 10 bases lay in between. The CDR3 covers 13 residues. The germline V gene encodes CDR1 DFQATT and CDR2 SNEGSKA (reference sequence). The CDR3, as DNA: TGCAGTGCTAGAGATCCGGGGAAGGAAAAACTGTTTTCT. This gives the protein CSARDPGKEKLFS.

This clonotype appeared a few times. The chain is built from TRBV6-1 and TRBJ2-1, with 10 bases identical to TRBD1. The length of the CDR3 is 14 residues. The germline V gene encodes CDR1 MNHNS and CDR2 SASEGT. The trim removed 1 base at V and 12 bases at J, leaving 6 bases unmatched. CDR3 residues: CASSEVGTGVLQFF. The CDR3 DNA is TGTGCCAGCAGTGAAGTGGGGACAGGGGTGTTGCAGTTCTTC.

The rearrangement uses TRBV5-6 and TRBJ2-2; 8 bases map to TRBD1. V lost 2 bases, J lost 4 bases, and 4 bases stayed unmatched. Germline CDR1 and CDR2: SGHDT and YYEEEE. This CDR3 is 15 amino acids long. This CDR3 is CASSFGQGSTGELFF. In nucleotides, the CDR3 is TGTGCCAGCAGCTTTGGACAGGGCAGCACCGGGGAGCTGTTTTTT.

The V and J genes are TRBV28 and TRBJ1-4; D might be TRBD1 (5 bases). In germline, CDR1 is MDHEN, CDR2 SYDVKM. Between the trimmed V and J ends, which lost 4 bases and 5 bases, there was a span of 14 bases. CDR3 size: 15 residues. Written as DNA, the CDR3 is TGTGCCAGCAGTTCTCCTCAGGGAGGGAATGAAAAACTGTTTTTT. Protein sequence: CASSSPQGGNEKLFF.

This clonotype was counted a few times. The rearrangement links TRBV7-9 to TRBJ2-5; TRBD1 matches at 8 bases. The CDR3 is 14 amino acids. With 7 bases clipped from V and 3 bases from J, the junction kept 7 bases outside the gene matches. Per germline, CDR1 SEHNR and CDR2 FQNEAQ (reference sequence). CDR3: CASIQGQAKETQYF. CDR3 DNA: TGTGCCAGCATCCAGGGACAGGCCAAAGAGACCCAGTACTTC.

The sample holds a few counts of this clonotype. V gene TRBV29-1 combines with J gene TRBJ2-3, with 11 bases fitting TRBD1. The germline CDR1 and CDR2 sequences are SQVTM and ANQGSEA. After removal of 4 bases from V and 6 bases from J, the junction contained 6 bases not matched to a gene. This CDR3 is built from 14 residues. The CDR3 DNA is TGCAGCGTTGTAGCCGGGACAGGGGGGGATACGCAGTATTTT. It specifies CSVVAGTGGDTQYF.

This clonotype was seen a few times. The rearrangement uses TRBV7-6 and TRBJ1-4; 8 bases fit TRBD1. The germline V gene encodes CDR1 SGHVS and CDR2 FNYEAQ. CDR3 length equals 14 residues. The trim removed 5 bases at V and 3 bases at J, leaving 2 bases unmatched. The CDR3: CASSRRGPNEKLFF. CDR3 sequence (DNA): TGTGCCAGCAGCCGCAGGGGGCCTAATGAAAAACTGTTTTTT.

The chain uses TRBV11-3 and TRBJ2-1; TRBD1 might be the D (6 bases). Germline-derived CDR1 and CDR2 are SGHNT and YENEEA. CDR3 length equals 14 residues. The V end was cut by 4 bases, the J end by 8 bases, with 15 bases between. DNA for the CDR3: TGTGCCAGCAGCTCAACAGGGTTAGCGTATGAGCAGTTCTTC. Translation: CASSSTGLAYEQFF.

The V gene is TRBV29-1, the J gene TRBJ1-2; the match to TRBD1 covers 8 bases. Germline V gene sequence: CDR1 SQVTM, CDR2 ANQGSEA. V shed 4 bases and J 8 bases; nucleotides not matched to a gene: 15. The CDR3 spans 15 residues. The DNA for the CDR3 is TGCAGCGTTGTTTTTTCCGGGACAGGAATTGACGGCTACACCTTC. Protein product: CSVVFSGTGIDGYTF.